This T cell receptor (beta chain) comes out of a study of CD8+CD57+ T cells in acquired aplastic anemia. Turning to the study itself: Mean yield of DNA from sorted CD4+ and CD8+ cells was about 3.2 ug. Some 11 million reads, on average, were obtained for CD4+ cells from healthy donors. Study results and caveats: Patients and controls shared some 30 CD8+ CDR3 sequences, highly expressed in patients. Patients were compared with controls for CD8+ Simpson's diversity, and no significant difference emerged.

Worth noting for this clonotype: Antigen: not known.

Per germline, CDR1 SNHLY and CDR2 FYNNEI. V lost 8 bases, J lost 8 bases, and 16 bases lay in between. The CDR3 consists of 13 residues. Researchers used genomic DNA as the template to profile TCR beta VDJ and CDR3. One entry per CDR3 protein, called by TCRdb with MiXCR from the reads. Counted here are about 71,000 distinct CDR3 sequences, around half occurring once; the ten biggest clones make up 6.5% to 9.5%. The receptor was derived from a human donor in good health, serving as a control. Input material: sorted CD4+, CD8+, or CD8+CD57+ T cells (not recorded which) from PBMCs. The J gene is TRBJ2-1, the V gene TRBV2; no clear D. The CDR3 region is CASGVQPLDEQFF. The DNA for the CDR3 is TGTGCCAGCGGGGTGCAACCTCTCGATGAGCAGTTCTTC. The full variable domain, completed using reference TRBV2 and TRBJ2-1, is EPEVTQTPSHQVTQMGQEVILRCVPISNHLYFYWYRQILGQKVEFLVSFYNNEISEKSEIFDDQFSVERPDGSNFTLKIRSTKLEDSAMYFCASGVQPLDEQFFGPGTRLTVL.